This T cell receptor beta chain was profiled in a study of blood T cells in healthy people across ages. Study-wide results and caveats: Fewer expanded clones and more diversity marked long-lived versus aged donors.

Comment on this clonotype: Its target is not known.

PCR was performed a second time for 7 to 11 cycles using a sample-barcoded 5' primer and a J-beta primer mix. TCRdb re-called the 5' RACE reads with MiXCR, one entry per CDR3 protein. The sample carries over 500,000 distinct CDR3 sequences, 40% to 65% recorded once. V gave up 2 bases and J gave up 6 bases; unmatched junction bases: 2. This CDR3 spans 12 amino acids. CDR1 is DFQATT, CDR2 SNEGSKA, per germline (reference sequence). PBMCs, at least 7 million per sample, were isolated. The sample was blood. The clonotype comes from a woman of 80 years or more in good health. The V and J genes are TRBV20-1 and TRBJ2-3; TRBD2 matches 7 bases. In DNA form, the CDR3 reads TGCAGTGCTAGATTGGGGGGGGATACGCAGTATTTT. Its protein is CSARLGGDTQYF.